This is a list of T cell receptor beta chains from one sample in a study of regulatory T cells in long-lasting Graves disease. TCRdb passed the multiplex PCR reads through MiXCR, listing each CDR3 protein once. The sample consists of 700,000 or so distinct CDR3 sequences, around 30% of them appearing once. The input for sequencing was peripheral blood mononuclear cells (PBMCs), taken when the disease was refractory, from a patient treated with antithyroid drugs. Every receptor here comes from a female donor with Graves disease. Both conserved end residues are part of each CDR3. A D gene is named only where the DNA matches it firmly. Clone size is stated in some rows and not others, as once, few, many or a class when expanded.

j_gene | d_gene | v_gene | abundance | CDR3nt | CDR3aa
TRBJ1-1 | TRBD1 | TRBV3-1 | - | TGTGCCAGCAGCCAGTTGACAGGGTCCACTGAAGCTTTCTTT | CASSQLTGSTEAFF
TRBJ1-4 | TRBD1 | TRBV2 | many | TGTGCCAGCAACCAGGGGGCATCTAATGAAAAACTGTTTTTT | CASNQGASNEKLFF
TRBJ2-7 | TRBD2 | TRBV20-1 | - | TGCAGTGCTAGTCCTAGTAGCGGGAAGGCCTACGAGCAGTACTTC | CSASPSSGKAYEQYF
TRBJ2-7 | TRBD1 | TRBV20-1 | many | TGCAGTGCTGCAGGGGGTCGATCCTACGAGCAGTACTTC | CSAAGGRSYEQYF
TRBJ1-5 | TRBD1 | TRBV6-1 | - | TGTGCCAGCAGGGACAGGAATCTTAGCAATCAGCCCCAGCATTTT | CASRDRNLSNQPQHF
TRBJ2-5 | TRBD1 | TRBV6-9 | - | TGTGCCAGCAGTTACCCAGGGACAGTCGAGACCCAGTACTTC | CASSYPGTVETQYF
TRBJ1-5 | - | TRBV4-1 | - | TGCGCCAGCAGCCCGAGGGTGGTGATCCAGCCCCAGCATTTT | CASSPRVVIQPQHF
TRBJ1-4 | TRBD1 | TRBV28 | few | TGTGCCCACGGGACAGGGTATGAAAAACTGTTTTTT | CAHGTGYEKLFF
TRBJ1-2 | - | TRBV3-1 | - | TGTGCCAGCAGCCAAGATGGCGACGGTCACTATGGCTACACCTTC | CASSQDGDGHYGYTF
TRBJ1-2 | - | TRBV27 | - | TGTGCCAGCCGGGACACAGCTAACTATGGCTACACCTTC | CASRDTANYGYTF
TRBJ1-1 | - | TRBV12-3/TRBV12-4 | many | TGTGCCAGCAGTTTAGGGAGAAGAGCTTTCTTT | CASSLGRRAFF
TRBJ1-2 | - | TRBV5-1 | few | TGCGCCAGCAGCCGGGGGTTGACGGATGGCTACACCTTC | CASSRGLTDGYTF
TRBJ2-5 | - | TRBV19 | few | TGTGCCAGTAGTATAATACCCAAAGAGACCCAGTACTTC | CASSIIPKETQYF
TRBJ1-1 | - | TRBV7-2 | - | TGTGCCAGCAGCGTAAGGGGGGGTTTGACTGAAGCTTTCTTT | CASSVRGGLTEAFF
TRBJ1-1 | TRBD1 | TRBV6-1 | few | TGTGCCAGCAGTGCAAGAGGGGGCGACACTGAAGCTTTCTTT | CASSARGGDTEAFF
TRBJ1-3 | TRBD1 | TRBV11-2 | few | TGTGCCAGCAGCCGCAGGGGGAGCTCTGGAAACACCATATATTTT | CASSRRGSSGNTIYF
TRBJ1-1 | - | TRBV5-1 | few | TGCGCCAGCAGCTCCGAGGGGGGTAGCAGCACTGAAGCTTTCTTT | CASSSEGGSSTEAFF
TRBJ1-5 | - | TRBV19 | few | TGTGCCAGTACCCCGGGCCGCGCCTATCAGCCCCAGCATTTT | CASTPGRAYQPQHF
TRBJ1-5 | - | TRBV19 | - | TGTGCCAGTAGTATAGGGCAGGGACCCCAGCATTTT | CASSIGQGPQHF
TRBJ2-2 | - | TRBV12-5 | - | TGTGCTAGTGGTTTGGTACTTGGGAACACCGGGGAGCTGTTTTTT | CASGLVLGNTGELFF
TRBJ2-5 | - | TRBV29-1 | - | TGCAGCGTTGAAGCCCCACCGAGGGCACGGGGGCTAGTCGTCCAAGAGACCCAGTACTTC | CSVEAPPRARGLVVQETQYF
TRBJ1-1 | - | TRBV5-1 | - | TGCGCCAGCAGCTTGGGAGAAGGGAGGTACACTGAAGCTTTCTTT | CASSLGEGRYTEAFF
TRBJ2-2 | - | TRBV7-9 | - | TGTGCCAGCAGCTCGGAGGTCCAGCCGGGGGAGCTGTTTTTT | CASSSEVQPGELFF
TRBJ1-2 | - | TRBV6-1 | many | TGTGCCAGCAGGGACAAGACCTATGGCTACACCTTC | CASRDKTYGYTF
TRBJ1-1 | - | TRBV30 | - | TGTGCCTGGAGTGAGGGCAGTTACACTGAAGCTTTCTTT | CAWSEGSYTEAFF
TRBJ1-1 | - | TRBV20-1 | - | TGCAGTGCCCCCGGGGGGAACACTGAAGCTTTCTTT | CSAPGGNTEAFF
TRBJ1-1 | - | TRBV27 | - | TGTGCCAGCAGAGGATCAAGCATGAACACTGAAGCTTTCTTT | CASRGSSMNTEAFF
TRBJ1-1 | - | TRBV7-9 | - | TGTGCCAGCAGCCCTGGGACTCCCCTGCACACTGAAGCTTTCTTT | CASSPGTPLHTEAFF
TRBJ1-2 | TRBD1 | TRBV7-2 | - | TGTGCCAGCAGCTTAACGGTCCTACTAGGACAGGAGAACTATGGCTACACCTTC | CASSLTVLLGQENYGYTF
TRBJ1-1 | - | TRBV25-1 | few | TGTGCCAGCAGTGCTTCAAAGGGAGACCTCACTGAAGCTTTCTTT | CASSASKGDLTEAFF
TRBJ2-7 | - | TRBV7-9 | - | TGTGCCAGCAGCTTGAGCGGGACAACTACCTACGAGCAGTACTTC | CASSLSGTTTYEQYF
TRBJ2-5 | - | TRBV10-3 | medium-sized | TGTGCCATCAGTGAGTCGACGGCGACTGCTACTGAGACCCAGTACTTC | CAISESTATATETQYF
TRBJ2-7 | TRBD2 | TRBV2 | few | TGTGCCAGCAGTCCCCATAGGACTAGCGGAACCTACGAGCAGTACTTC | CASSPHRTSGTYEQYF
TRBJ2-7 | TRBD2 | TRBV6-1 | - | TGTGCCAGCAGTATTAGCGGGAGGCCCTACGAGCAGTACTTC | CASSISGRPYEQYF
TRBJ2-5 | - | TRBV6-2/TRBV6-3 | - | TGTGCCAGCAGCAACCTAGGAACTCGAGAGACCCAGTACTTC | CASSNLGTRETQYF
TRBJ2-2 | - | TRBV3-1 | - | TGTGCCAGCAGTCCTCCAGAGCCCCTATACACCGGGGAGCTGTTTTTT | CASSPPEPLYTGELFF
TRBJ1-3 | - | TRBV29-1 | few | TGCAGCGTTGAGGTCAGGGACACCACCATATATTTT | CSVEVRDTTIYF
TRBJ1-1 | - | TRBV11-2 | many | TGTGCCAGCAGCTTAGCCGGGCAGTCGAACACTGAAGCTTTCTTT | CASSLAGQSNTEAFF
TRBJ1-4 | - | TRBV10-3 | - | TGTGCCATCAGTGAGCGTCGCTCAGTAACTAATGAAAAACTGTTTTTT | CAISERRSVTNEKLFF
TRBJ1-2 | - | TRBV27 | many | TGTGCCAGCAGTCCCTGGGGCGGGGGTGGCTACACCTTC | CASSPWGGGGYTF
TRBJ1-1 | TRBD1 | TRBV30 | - | TGTGCCTGGGGACAGGGGATCACTGAAGCTTTCTTT | CAWGQGITEAFF
TRBJ1-2 | - | TRBV6-9 | few | TGTGCCAGCAGTTCCTACACGGCCGGAGAGGGTGGCTACACCTTC | CASSSYTAGEGGYTF
TRBJ2-5 | - | TRBV6-1 | - | TGTGCCAGCAGAGTCGGCGGCAGGGGGGCCCAAGAGACCCAGTACTTC | CASRVGGRGAQETQYF
TRBJ2-2 | - | TRBV12-5 | - | TGTGCTAGTGGGCGTAACAGGGCGGAGAAACCCGGGGAGCTGTTTTTT | CASGRNRAEKPGELFF
TRBJ1-1 | TRBD1 | TRBV12-3/TRBV12-4 | many | TGTGCCAGCAGTCTCAGGGGGCCGAGCACTGAAGCTTTCTTT | CASSLRGPSTEAFF
TRBJ1-1 | - | TRBV27 | few | TGTGCCAGCAGTTTTGGGCACCAAATGGCAGCTTTCTTT | CASSFGHQMAAFF
TRBJ1-3 | - | TRBV3-1 | few | TGTGCCAGCAGCCAAGATTCTGGAAACACCATATATTTT | CASSQDSGNTIYF
TRBJ1-4 | - | TRBV6-5 | - | TGTGCCAGCAGTTATGATCTGGCAGGTCCGAATGAAAAACTGTTTTTT | CASSYDLAGPNEKLFF
TRBJ1-4 | - | TRBV14 | - | TGTGCCAGCAGCCAAGACCGTGGGCCGACAGGAATTAATGAAAAACTGTTTTTT | CASSQDRGPTGINEKLFF
TRBJ2-7 | - | TRBV5-1 | - | TGCGCCAGCAGCCTAGGACTGGGGCTCTCCTACGAGCAGTACTTC | CASSLGLGLSYEQYF
TRBJ1-1 | TRBD1 | TRBV19 | few | TGTGCCAGTAGGTTGACAGGGGGACTCCCTGAAGCTTTCTTT | CASRLTGGLPEAFF
TRBJ2-5 | - | TRBV4-2 | few | TGTGCCAGCAGCTTCACGTCTCTAGCGCGGGAGACCCAGTACTTC | CASSFTSLARETQYF
TRBJ2-7 | TRBD2 | TRBV27 | few | TGTGCCACTCGGACTAGCGAGACCTACGAGCAGTACTTC | CATRTSETYEQYF
TRBJ1-6 | - | TRBV28 | few | TGTGCCAGCAGGTTTTCGGGGGGTAATTCACCCCTCCACTTT | CASRFSGGNSPLHF
TRBJ1-6 | - | TRBV7-2 | once | TGTGCCAGCAGCTCCCTTCCTATTGGGTTCTATTCACCCCTCCACTTT | CASSSLPIGFYSPLHF
TRBJ1-1 | - | TRBV28 | many | TGTGCCAGCAGTCCACTGGGGACTGAAGCTTTCTTT | CASSPLGTEAFF
TRBJ2-7 | - | TRBV3-1 | - | TGTGCCAGCAGCCTTACAACGGGGTACTACTCTTCCTACGAGCAGTACTTC | CASSLTTGYYSSYEQYF
TRBJ1-2 | - | TRBV29-1 | few | TGCAGCGTTGAAGATCACACACTAGATAACTATGGCTACACCTTC | CSVEDHTLDNYGYTF
TRBJ2-2 | TRBD1 | TRBV7-6 | few | TGTGCCAGCACCTATGACAGGGGGACCGGGGAGCTGTTTTTT | CASTYDRGTGELFF
TRBJ2-5 | TRBD1 | TRBV19 | - | TGTGCCAGTAGTGCAAGACAGGGGACAACGAAGACCCAGTACTTC | CASSARQGTTKTQYF